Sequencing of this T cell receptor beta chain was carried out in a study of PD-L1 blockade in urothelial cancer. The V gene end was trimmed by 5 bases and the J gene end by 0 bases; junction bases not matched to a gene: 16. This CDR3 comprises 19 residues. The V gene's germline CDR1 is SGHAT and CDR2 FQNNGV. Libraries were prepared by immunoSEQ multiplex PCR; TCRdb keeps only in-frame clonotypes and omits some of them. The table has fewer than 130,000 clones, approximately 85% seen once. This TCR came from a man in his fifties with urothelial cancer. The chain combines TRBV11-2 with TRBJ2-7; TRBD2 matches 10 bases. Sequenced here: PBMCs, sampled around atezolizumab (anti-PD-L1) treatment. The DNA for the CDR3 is TGTGCCAGCAGCGAAGGGTTTGGACTAGCGGTTACGAGCTCCTACGAGCAGTACTTC. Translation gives CASSEGFGLAVTSSYEQYF.